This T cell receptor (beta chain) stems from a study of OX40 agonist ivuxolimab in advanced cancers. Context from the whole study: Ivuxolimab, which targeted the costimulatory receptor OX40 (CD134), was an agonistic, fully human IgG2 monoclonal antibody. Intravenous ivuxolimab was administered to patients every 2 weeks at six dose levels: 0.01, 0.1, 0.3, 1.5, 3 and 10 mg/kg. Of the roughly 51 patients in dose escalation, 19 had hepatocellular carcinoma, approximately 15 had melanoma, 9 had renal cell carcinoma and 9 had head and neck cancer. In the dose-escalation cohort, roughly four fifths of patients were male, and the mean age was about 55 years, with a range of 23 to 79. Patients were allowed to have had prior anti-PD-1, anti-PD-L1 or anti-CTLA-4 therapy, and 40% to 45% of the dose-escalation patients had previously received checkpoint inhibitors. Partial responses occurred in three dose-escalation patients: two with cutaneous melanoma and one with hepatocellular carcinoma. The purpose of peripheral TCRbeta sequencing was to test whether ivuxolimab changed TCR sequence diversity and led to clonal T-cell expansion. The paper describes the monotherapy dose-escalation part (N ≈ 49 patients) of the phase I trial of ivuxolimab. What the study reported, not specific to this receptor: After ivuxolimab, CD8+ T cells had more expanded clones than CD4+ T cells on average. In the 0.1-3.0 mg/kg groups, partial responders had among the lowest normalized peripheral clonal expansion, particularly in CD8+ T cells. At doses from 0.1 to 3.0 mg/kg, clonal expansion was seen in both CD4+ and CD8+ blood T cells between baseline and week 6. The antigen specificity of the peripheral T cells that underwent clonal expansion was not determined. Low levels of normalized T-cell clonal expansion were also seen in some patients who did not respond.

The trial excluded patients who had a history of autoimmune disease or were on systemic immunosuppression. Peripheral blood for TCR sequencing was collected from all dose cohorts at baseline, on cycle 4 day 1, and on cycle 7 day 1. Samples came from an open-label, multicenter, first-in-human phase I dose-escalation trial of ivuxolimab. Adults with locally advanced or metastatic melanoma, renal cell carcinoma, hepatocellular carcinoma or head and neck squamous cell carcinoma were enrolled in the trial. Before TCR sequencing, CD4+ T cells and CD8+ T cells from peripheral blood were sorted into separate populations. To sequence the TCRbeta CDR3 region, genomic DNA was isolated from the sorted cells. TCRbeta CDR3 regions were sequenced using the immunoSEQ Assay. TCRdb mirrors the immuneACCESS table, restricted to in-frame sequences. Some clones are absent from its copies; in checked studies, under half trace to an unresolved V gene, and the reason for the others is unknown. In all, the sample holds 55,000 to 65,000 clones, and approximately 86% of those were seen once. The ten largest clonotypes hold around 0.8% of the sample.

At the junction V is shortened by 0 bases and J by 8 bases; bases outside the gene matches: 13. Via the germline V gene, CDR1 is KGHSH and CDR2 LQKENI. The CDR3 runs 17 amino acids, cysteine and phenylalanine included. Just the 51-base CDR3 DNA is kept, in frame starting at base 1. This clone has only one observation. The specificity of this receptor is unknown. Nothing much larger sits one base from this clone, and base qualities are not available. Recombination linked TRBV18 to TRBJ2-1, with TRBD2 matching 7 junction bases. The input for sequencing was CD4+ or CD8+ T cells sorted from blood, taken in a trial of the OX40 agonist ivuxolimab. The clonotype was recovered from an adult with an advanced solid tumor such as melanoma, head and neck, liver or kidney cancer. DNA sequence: TGTGCCAGCTCACCACCTACGGGAGGATCCCTTTCCTATGAGCAGTTCTTC. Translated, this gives CASSPPTGGSLSYEQFF.